Listed here is a single TCR beta chain. The clone's antigen remains unknown. Receptors were amplified or captured by 5' RACE. Preparation of each TCR library used 3,000 to 4,000 ng of total RNA. For each sample, cDNA was synthesized in eight separate reactions using SMARTScribe reverse transcriptase. During cDNA synthesis, template switching was used to introduce unique molecular identifiers that contained a 6-nucleotide sample barcode. TCRalpha and TCRbeta cDNA was amplified in two nested PCRs of 16 and 9 cycles, and bead purification was carried out after each PCR. Before amplification, the cDNA was treated with uracil DNA-glycosylase and purified using the QIAquick PCR purification kit. The second PCR added Illumina TruSeq-compatible adapters along with sample-specific barcodes. TapeStation and Qubit were used to check library quality and concentration, and 4.5 to 5 ng of each library was pooled. Sequencing of the pooled libraries was done on an Illumina HiSeq2500 single-index Rapid Run using custom sequencing primers and 2 x 100 bp reads. The original methods were these. MiGEC version 1.2.6 was used for UMI-based consensus assembly to correct PCR and sequencing errors. MiXCR version 2.1.1 was used to carry out V(D)J alignment, clonotype assembly and CDR3 extraction. Normalisation of gene usage, clonotype sharing and MAIT/NKT TCR abundance was achieved by analysing the top 1000, 10 000 and 20 000 clonotypes per sample. Diversity was computed as the inverse Simpson index with the vegan R package after downsampling to 27 000 UMIs. Paired Mann-Whitney U tests on discordant twin pairs were used, with Benjamini-Hochberg multiple-testing correction. TCRdb reprocessed the reads and assigns one entry to each CDR3 protein sequence, leaving out DNA. V and J calls and clone size were set by TCRdb, not the authors. This sample's table contains a few hundred thousand distinct CDR3 sequences. The ten largest clones represent roughly 1.7% of the sample.

This entry belongs to a study of monozygotic twins with inflammatory bowel disease (dated by TCRdb to the late 2010s). At the level of the whole study: The full study comprised 28 monozygotic twin pairs: nine German pairs (four IBD-concordant, five IBD-discordant) and 19 IBD-discordant Danish pairs. Each individual had, on average, about 151 000 unique TCRalpha sequences and 181 000 unique TCRbeta sequences available for analysis. The search for disease-associated traits relied mainly on comparing IBD patients with their genetically identical healthy co-twins within discordant pairs.

A 2.5 ml peripheral blood sample was drawn into PAXgene tubes per donor and stored at -80°C. Without T cell sorting, total RNA was isolated from whole blood using the PAXgene blood miRNA kit on an automated QIAcube. Peripheral blood from monozygotic twin pairs concordant or discordant for inflammatory bowel disease was subjected to deep TCRalpha and TCRbeta repertoire profiling with unique molecular barcoding. Smoking habits were recorded for all twin pairs, and each individual was classified as a current, former or never smoker. Summary of the overall study and its limitations: Background noise and inter-individual variability may have been introduced into the repertoires by the differing immunosuppressive treatments among patients. No single strong signal or clonotype linked to IBD turned up in the results, so the idea that one exists was not supported. Measured by the inverse Simpson index, TCRbeta repertoire diversity was lower in IBD patients than in their healthy co-twins. No difference in repertoire similarity was observed between concordant and discordant twins, possibly owing to limited statistical power. Compared with healthy twins, IBD patients shared fewer clonotypes with other individuals, and the difference was most pronounced in patients with signs of disease activity. Different T cell subtypes could not be distinguished in the analysis.

The receptor was derived from a human donor with ulcerative colitis or Crohn's disease, or a healthy co-twin of an affected twin (not recorded which). The source material was blood.

The CDR3 is CASSARTDQETQYF. This receptor chain uses TRBV9 and TRBJ2-5; TCRdb returns TRBD1, unconfirmable since there is no DNA. CDR1 and CDR2 (SGDLS, YYNGEE) derive from the germline V gene. The CDR3 runs 14 amino acids, cysteine and phenylalanine included. A DNA sequence was not provided.